Shown below are 5 T cell receptor beta chains from a single sample sequenced in a study of shared clonotypes between healthy human individuals. The table came from immunoSEQ multiplex PCR; TCRdb's copy has only in-frame clones and leaves some out. The repertoire has 2 million to 2.5 million clones, roughly 93% of them found once; the top ten carry approximately 0.36%. Input material: naive CD4+ T cells from PBMCs. Regarding subset: CD45RA+ positively selected. All receptors come from a man in his late teens or twenties in good health. Some clones in this sample may be carry-over from other donors' samples.

The rearrangement joins TRBV28 to TRBJ2-3; 8 nucleotides agree with TRBD2. The V segment lost 8 bases and the J segment 2 bases; nucleotides outside the gene matches: 15. There are 17 residues in the CDR3. Germline loops: CDR1 MDHEN, CDR2 SYDVKM. The CDR3 nucleotides read TGTGCCAGCGACGGTCCGGGAGGGCCTTTTCTCACAGATACGCAGTATTTT. It is translated as CASDGPGGPFLTDTQYF.

This clone has a single count. The rearrangement joins TRBV7-8 to TRBJ2-7, with 7 bases matching TRBD2. The germline V gene has CDR1 SGHVS and CDR2 FQNEAQ. The CDR3 consists of 13 residues. V lost 5 bases, J lost 5 bases, and 6 bases stayed unmatched. The CDR3 DNA reads as TGTGCCAGCAGCCCAAGAGCGGGAAACGAGCAGTACTTC. Its protein product is CASSPRAGNEQYF.

The gene calls are TRBV19 and TRBJ2-2; 7 bases fit TRBD1. Germline CDR1 and CDR2: LNHDA and SQIVND (reference sequence). J lost 4 bases, V lost 7 bases, and 6 bases had no gene match. The CDR3 covers 14 residues. The DNA of the CDR3 is TGTGCCAGTATCCAGACAGGGTTCACCGGGGAGCTGTTTTTT. It encodes CASIQTGFTGELFF.

Turning to this clone: Different DNA sequences within this sample yield the same CDR3. The chain recombines TRBV5-1 with TRBJ2-2; 10 positions agree with TRBD1. J was trimmed by 1 base and V by 3 bases; bases with no gene match: 0. Per germline, CDR1 SGHRS and CDR2 YFSETQ. CDR3 length: 15 residues. The CDR3 here is CASSWDRGNTGELFF. The CDR3 nucleotides are TGCGCCAGCAGCTGGGACAGGGGGAACACCGGGGAGCTGTTTTTT.

V is TRBV11-2 and J is TRBJ2-1, with no clear D. Trimming pared 5 bases from V and 10 bases from J, leaving 18 bases between. The CDR3 runs to 14 residues. Per the germline V gene, CDR1 is SGHAT and CDR2 is FQNNGV. CDR3 coding DNA: TGTGCCAGCAGCCTGATCCATCAACACGGGGAGCAGTTCTTC. Its protein is CASSLIHQHGEQFF.